These T cell receptor beta chains were read from a single sample in a study of CD8 T cells in ankylosing spondylitis. TCRdb analysed the 5' RACE reads with MiXCR anew, one entry per CDR3 protein. Of about 330,000 distinct CDR3 sequences in the sample, less than 10% were seen once. The sample comprised blood, either unsorted or a sorted T cell fraction (not recorded which). The receptor source for this set is a male donor with ankylosing spondylitis. Each CDR3 is given with its conserved first and last residue. The D gene is left open where the match is weak. The size field is filled for only some rows; it gives once, few, many or a size class.

size	D	J	V	DNA	CDR3
NA	TRBD2	TRBJ2-3	TRBV2	TGTGCCAGCAGCCTAACCCTAGCGGGAGGGGCCCCTGTGGGGGCAGATACGCAGTATTTT	CASSLTLAGGAPVGADTQYF
NA	TRBD1	TRBJ2-7	TRBV6-1	TGTGCCAGCATTGGGACAGGGGGCTCCTACGAGCAGTACTTC	CASIGTGGSYEQYF
few	TRBD1	TRBJ1-1	TRBV29-1	TGCAGCGTTGACCAAGGGGGCGCAGGCACTGAAGCTTTCTTT	CSVDQGGAGTEAFF
few	NA	TRBJ1-2	TRBV7-9	TGTGCCAGCAGCTTAGGGGTGTCTATCCGCGGGGGCTACACCTTC	CASSLGVSIRGGYTF
few	NA	TRBJ1-1	TRBV15	TGTGCCACCACGAGCAGAGCAGCGAACACTGAAGCTTTCTTT	CATTSRAANTEAFF
NA	NA	TRBJ2-5	TRBV4-1	TGCGCCAGCAGCCAGTCAGGGAGAGAGACCCAGTACTTC	CASSQSGRETQYF
few	TRBD1	TRBJ1-5	TRBV5-6	TGTGCCACAGGGACAGTTGGGCAGCCCCAGCATTTT	CATGTVGQPQHF
few	NA	TRBJ1-5	TRBV7-8	TGTGCCAGCAGCCCGACCTTAGACAGGAATAATCAGCCCCAGCATTTT	CASSPTLDRNNQPQHF
NA	NA	TRBJ1-1	TRBV6-2/TRBV6-3	TGTGCCAGCAGGGACCGGGCCCTAAATATGAACACTGAAGCTTTCTTT	CASRDRALNMNTEAFF
many	NA	TRBJ2-7	TRBV12-3/TRBV12-4	TGTGCCAGCACCCTCGGGACCCGGGCCTACGAGCAGTACTTC	CASTLGTRAYEQYF
NA	NA	TRBJ2-1	TRBV3-1	TGTGCCAGCAATCCTAGCTGGTGGACCAATGAGCAGTTCTTC	CASNPSWWTNEQFF
NA	TRBD1	TRBJ1-1	TRBV2	TGTGCCAGCAGTGGAGACAGGGGTGGAACTGAAGCTTTCTTT	CASSGDRGGTEAFF
NA	NA	TRBJ1-5	TRBV7-2	TGTGCCAGCAGCTCAGGGACCGATAGCAATCAGCCCCAGCATTTT	CASSSGTDSNQPQHF
NA	NA	TRBJ1-5	TRBV28	TGTGCCGCGGAACGCCAGGGCACACAGCCCCAGCATTTT	CAAERQGTQPQHF
NA	TRBD2	TRBJ2-1	TRBV7-2	TGTGCCAGCAGCATTCCGGGACTAGCGGGATTCTTC	CASSIPGLAGFF
few	TRBD2	TRBJ2-1	TRBV20-1	TGCAGTGCTAGTCAGGGACTAGCATGGGAGCAGTTCTTC	CSASQGLAWEQFF
few	TRBD1	TRBJ1-1	TRBV29-1	TGCAGCATTCGTAGGACAGGGGGCACTGAAGCTTTCTTT	CSIRRTGGTEAFF
many	TRBD2	TRBJ2-7	TRBV29-1	TGCAGCTTCGGGACTACCGGAGGCTCCGAGCAGTACTTC	CSFGTTGGSEQYF
few	NA	TRBJ1-2	TRBV9	TGTGCCAGCAGCGTACGGGCAGGAACTTTACCTAACTATGGCTACACCTTC	CASSVRAGTLPNYGYTF
few	NA	TRBJ2-5	TRBV5-6	TGTGCCAGCAGCTTCGGGACTTCGACGAAGGAGACCCAGTACTTC	CASSFGTSTKETQYF
NA	TRBD2	TRBJ2-3	TRBV6-1	TGTGCCAGCACGACCCAAGGACTAGCGGGAGGGGCAGATACGCAGTATTTT	CASTTQGLAGGADTQYF
few	NA	TRBJ2-1	TRBV13	TGTGCCAGCAGTATAATTACCGATCCCTACTACAATGAGCAGTTCTTC	CASSIITDPYYNEQFF
NA	NA	TRBJ2-1	TRBV12-3/TRBV12-4	TGTGCCAGCAGTTTAGGTCGCCTCTCAGGGAACTACAATGAGCAGTTCTTC	CASSLGRLSGNYNEQFF
few	TRBD2	TRBJ2-3	TRBV5-1	TGCGCCAGCAGCACCCTAGCGGGGAGCACAGATACGCAGTATTTT	CASSTLAGSTDTQYF
NA	NA	TRBJ2-2	TRBV29-1	TGCAGCGTTTTTGACGGAAACACCGGGGAGCTGTTTTTT	CSVFDGNTGELFF
NA	TRBD1	TRBJ2-1	TRBV11-2	TGTGCCAGCAGCTTAGAGACAGGGGGAAGCTCCTACAATGAGCAGTTCTTC	CASSLETGGSSYNEQFF
many	NA	TRBJ2-4	TRBV27	TGTGCCAGCAGTTTCGTGGGTCCTACCAAAAACATTCAGTACTTC	CASSFVGPTKNIQYF
few	TRBD1	TRBJ2-3	TRBV20-1	TGCAGTGCTAGAGTTAGGACAGGGGGCTGGCAGGCAACGCAGTATTTT	CSARVRTGGWQATQYF
few	NA	TRBJ2-1	TRBV20-1	TGCAGTGCTAGAGGTGTTGCCAATGAGCAGTTCTTC	CSARGVANEQFF
many	NA	TRBJ2-1	TRBV7-2	TGTGCCAGCAGCTGGGACCGGAATGAGCAGTTCTTC	CASSWDRNEQFF
many	TRBD2	TRBJ2-3	TRBV6-4	TGTGCCAGCAGCCTAACCCCGGGACTAGCGGGGGGTTTGTCAGATACGCAGTATTTT	CASSLTPGLAGGLSDTQYF
NA	NA	TRBJ2-7	TRBV12-3/TRBV12-4	TGTGCCAGCAGTTTAGCGGGCCCTAGCGAGCAGTACTTC	CASSLAGPSEQYF
NA	TRBD1	TRBJ2-7	TRBV6-2/TRBV6-3	TGTGCCAGCAGGACGACAGGGCAGCTGAACGAGCAGTACTTC	CASRTTGQLNEQYF
few	NA	TRBJ2-5	TRBV3-1	TGTGCCAGCAGCCAAGTCAGGGGAATAAAAGAGACCCAGTACTTC	CASSQVRGIKETQYF
few	TRBD2	TRBJ2-3	TRBV12-3/TRBV12-4	TGTGCCAGCAGTTGGGGCGCGTCGGGACTAGCGACAGATACGCAGTATTTT	CASSWGASGLATDTQYF
NA	TRBD2	TRBJ2-7	TRBV4-2	TGTGCCAGCAGCCAAAGCACTAGCGCGGCATTCGGGCAGTACTTC	CASSQSTSAAFGQYF
many	TRBD2	TRBJ2-1	TRBV20-1	TGCAGTGCTAGAGACCGGACTAGCGGGACCTACAATGAGCAGTTCTTC	CSARDRTSGTYNEQFF
NA	TRBD1	TRBJ1-2	TRBV4-3	TGCGCCAGCAGCCAAGGGGGGACAGGGGATGGCTACACCTTC	CASSQGGTGDGYTF
few	TRBD2	TRBJ2-1	TRBV24-1	TGTGCCACCAGTGATTTGAAGGGGAGGGCCTCCTACAATGAGCAGTTCTTC	CATSDLKGRASYNEQFF
NA	NA	TRBJ1-4	TRBV29-1	TGCAGCGTTGGGCAGTACGCAACTAATGAAAAACTGTTTTTT	CSVGQYATNEKLFF
NA	TRBD1	TRBJ2-1	TRBV29-1	TGCAGCGTTGGACAGGGAGTTTCCTACAATGAGCAGTTCTTC	CSVGQGVSYNEQFF
NA	TRBD2	TRBJ2-1	TRBV20-1	TGCAGTGCTAACCCTACGATGACTAGCTATGAGCAGTTCTTC	CSANPTMTSYEQFF
few	NA	TRBJ2-1	TRBV5-1	TGCGCCAGCAGGCAGACCGGGAGTCCCTACAATGAGCAGTTCTTC	CASRQTGSPYNEQFF
NA	NA	TRBJ2-7	TRBV20-1	TGCAGTGCTGCCGGGTCCGCAGATCTATACGAGCAGTACTTC	CSAAGSADLYEQYF
NA	NA	TRBJ1-5	TRBV24-1	TGTGCCACCAGTGATATGAATAGCAATCAGCCCCAGCATTTT	CATSDMNSNQPQHF
NA	NA	TRBJ2-3	TRBV27	TGTGCCAGCGGCGGTTCCGGGAACACAGATACGCAGTATTTT	CASGGSGNTDTQYF
many	TRBD2	TRBJ2-3	TRBV29-1	TGCAGCGCTAGCGGGAGTGGCCAAATCGGCACAGATACGCAGTATTTT	CSASGSGQIGTDTQYF
many	TRBD2	TRBJ2-1	TRBV29-1	TGCAGCGCCGGGACTAGCGTTGACAATGAGCAGTTCTTC	CSAGTSVDNEQFF
many	NA	TRBJ1-1	TRBV7-9	TGTGCCAGCAGCTTAGAGTATGGCAGGGTGGGCACTGAAGCTTTCTTT	CASSLEYGRVGTEAFF
many	NA	TRBJ2-1	TRBV12-3/TRBV12-4	TGTGCCAGCAGAAGCTACCCACCGGAAAATGAGCAGTTCTTC	CASRSYPPENEQFF
many	TRBD2	TRBJ2-1	TRBV28	TGTGCCAGCAGTCATGGACTAGCGGGAGTGTCGAACAATGAGCAGTTCTTC	CASSHGLAGVSNNEQFF